This T cell receptor beta chain was observed in a study of Ad26.COV2.S vaccination and SARS-CoV-2 variants. Overall study context: Within the COV1001 Ad26.COV2.S trial arm, the donor was enrolled. Each vaccinee took Ad26.COV2.S intramuscularly, once or twice 56 days apart. The study's findings and limits: Spike-specific TCR breadth was greater in vaccine than placebo recipients.

As concerns this clone: No antigen is known for it.

Treatment meaning: roughly 20 received Ad26.COV2.S at low or high dose, single or two shots; about 5 received placebo; per-sample allocation not given. The samples date from day 63 after the first vaccine or placebo injection. This table comes from immunoSEQ multiplex PCR, and its TCRdb copy is limited to in-frame clones, with some not included. The data contain 300,000 to 350,000 clones, around 85% of them singletons. Trimming took 2 bases from V and 3 from J, leaving 10 bases between them. This CDR3 is built from 13 residues. Germline CDR1 is GTSNPN and CDR2 is SVGIG (reference sequence). The material sequenced was peripheral blood, taken in a trial of Ad26.COV2.S vaccine versus placebo. The TCR sequence derives from a person aged 18-60 years who received the Ad26.COV2.S COVID-19 vaccine or a placebo. V gene TRBV30 combines with J gene TRBJ1-2, with a possible D match to TRBD1 (6 bases). CDR3 coding DNA: TGTGCCTGGAGTCTCAGGGGCGACTATGGCTACACCTTC. It translates to CAWSLRGDYGYTF. The full variable domain, with the rest looked up from reference TRBV30 and TRBJ1-2, is SQTIHQWPATLVQPVGSPLSLECTVEGTSNPNLYWYRQAAGRGLQLLFYSVGIGQISSEVPQNLSASRPQDRQFILSSKKLLLSDSGFYLCAWSLRGDYGYTFGSGTRLTVV.